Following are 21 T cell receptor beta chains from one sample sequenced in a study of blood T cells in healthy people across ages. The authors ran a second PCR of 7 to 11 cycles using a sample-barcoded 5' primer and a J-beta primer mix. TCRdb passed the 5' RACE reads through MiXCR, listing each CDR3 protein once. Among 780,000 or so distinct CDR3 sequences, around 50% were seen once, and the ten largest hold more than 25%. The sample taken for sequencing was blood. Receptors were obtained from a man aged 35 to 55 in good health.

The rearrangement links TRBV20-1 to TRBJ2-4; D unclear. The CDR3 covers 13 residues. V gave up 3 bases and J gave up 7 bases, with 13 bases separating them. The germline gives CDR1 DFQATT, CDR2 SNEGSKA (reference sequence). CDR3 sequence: CSASPGGSNIQYF. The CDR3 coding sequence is TGCAGTGCTAGCCCGGGCGGTTCCAACATTCAGTACTTC.

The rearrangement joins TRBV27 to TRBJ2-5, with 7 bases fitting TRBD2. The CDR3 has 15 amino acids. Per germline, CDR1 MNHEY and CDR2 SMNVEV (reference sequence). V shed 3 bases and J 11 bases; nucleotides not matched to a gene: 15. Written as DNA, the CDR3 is TGTGCCAGCAGTTTTAAAGAGGCGGGAGTTTTTGAGCAGTACTTC. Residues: CASSFKEAGVFEQYF.

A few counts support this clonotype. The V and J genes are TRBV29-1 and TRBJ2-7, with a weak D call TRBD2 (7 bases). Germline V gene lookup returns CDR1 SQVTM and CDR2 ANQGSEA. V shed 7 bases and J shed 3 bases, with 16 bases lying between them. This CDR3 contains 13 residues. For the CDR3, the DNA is TGCAGCGGAGGAGGGGGGGCTGACTACGAGCAGTACTTC. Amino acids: CSGGGGADYEQYF.

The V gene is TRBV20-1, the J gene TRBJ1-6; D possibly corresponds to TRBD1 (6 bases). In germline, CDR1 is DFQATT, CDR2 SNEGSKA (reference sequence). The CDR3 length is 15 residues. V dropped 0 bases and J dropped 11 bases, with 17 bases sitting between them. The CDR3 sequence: CSARDQGRGSTPLHF. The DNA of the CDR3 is TGCAGTGCTAGAGACCAGGGGCGAGGTTCGACACCCCTCCACTTT.

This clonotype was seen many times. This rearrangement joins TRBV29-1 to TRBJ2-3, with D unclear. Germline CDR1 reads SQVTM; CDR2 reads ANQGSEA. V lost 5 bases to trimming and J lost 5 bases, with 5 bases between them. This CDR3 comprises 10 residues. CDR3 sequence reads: CSVRIDTQYF. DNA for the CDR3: TGCAGCGTTCGAATAGATACGCAGTATTTT.

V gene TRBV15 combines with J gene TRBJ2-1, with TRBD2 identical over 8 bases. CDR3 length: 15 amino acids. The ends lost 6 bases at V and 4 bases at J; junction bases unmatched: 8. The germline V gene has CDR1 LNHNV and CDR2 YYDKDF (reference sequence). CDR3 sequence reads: CATRKLTGGYNEQFF. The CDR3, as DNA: TGTGCCACCAGAAAACTAACGGGAGGGTACAATGAGCAGTTCTTC.

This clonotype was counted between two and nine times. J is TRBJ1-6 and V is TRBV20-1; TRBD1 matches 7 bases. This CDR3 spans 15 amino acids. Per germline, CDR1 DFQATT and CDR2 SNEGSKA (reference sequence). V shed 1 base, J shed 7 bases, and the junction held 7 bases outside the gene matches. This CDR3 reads CSARGSAGGNSPLHF. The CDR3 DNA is TGCAGTGCTAGAGGTTCGGCAGGGGGAAATTCACCCCTCCACTTT.

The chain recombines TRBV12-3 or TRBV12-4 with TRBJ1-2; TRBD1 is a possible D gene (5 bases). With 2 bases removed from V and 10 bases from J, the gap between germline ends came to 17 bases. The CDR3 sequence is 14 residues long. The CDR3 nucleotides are TGTGCCAGCAGTTTATTAACGGGGACTGGGGACTACACCTTC. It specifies CASSLLTGTGDYTF.

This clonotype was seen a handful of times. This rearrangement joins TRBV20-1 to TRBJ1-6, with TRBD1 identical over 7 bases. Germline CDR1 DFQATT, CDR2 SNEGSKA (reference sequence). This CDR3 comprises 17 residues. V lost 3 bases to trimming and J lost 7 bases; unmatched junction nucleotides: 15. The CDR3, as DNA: TGCAGTGCTAGCGCCCGCGACAGGGCCGGGGCAAATTCACCCCTCCACTTT. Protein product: CSASARDRAGANSPLHF.

CDR3 residues: CASSLLGRGNQPQHF. The CDR3 bases are TGCGCCAGCAGCCTTTTAGGACGGGGGAATCAGCCCCAGCATTTT. The V call is TRBV4-1, the J call TRBJ1-5, with a tentative D call TRBD1 (5 bases). The V gene lost 4 bases and the J gene lost 4 bases, with 14 bases spanning the gap. This CDR3 spans 15 amino acids. Per the germline V gene, CDR1 is MGHRA and CDR2 is YSYEKL.

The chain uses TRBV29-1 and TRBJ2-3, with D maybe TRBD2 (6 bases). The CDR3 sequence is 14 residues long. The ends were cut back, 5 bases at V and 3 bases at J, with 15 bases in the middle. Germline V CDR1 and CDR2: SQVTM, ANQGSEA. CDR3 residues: CSVSGLLRTDTQYF. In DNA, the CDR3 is TGCAGCGTTTCGGGACTGCTGAGGACAGATACGCAGTATTTT.

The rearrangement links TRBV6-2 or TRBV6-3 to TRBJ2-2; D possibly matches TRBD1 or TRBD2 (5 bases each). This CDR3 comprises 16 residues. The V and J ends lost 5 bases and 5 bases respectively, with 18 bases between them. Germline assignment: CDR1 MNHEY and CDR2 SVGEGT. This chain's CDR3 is CASSRSGTQRTGELFF. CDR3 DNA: TGTGCCAGCAGTCGTTCGGGGACCCAACGGACCGGGGAGCTGTTTTTT.

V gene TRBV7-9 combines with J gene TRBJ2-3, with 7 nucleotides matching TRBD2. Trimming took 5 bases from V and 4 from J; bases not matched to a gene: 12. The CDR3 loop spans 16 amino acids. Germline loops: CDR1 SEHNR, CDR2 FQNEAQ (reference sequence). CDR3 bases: TGTGCCAGCAGCGGCACTAGCGCGTATGTAGCAGATACGCAGTATTTT. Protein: CASSGTSAYVADTQYF.

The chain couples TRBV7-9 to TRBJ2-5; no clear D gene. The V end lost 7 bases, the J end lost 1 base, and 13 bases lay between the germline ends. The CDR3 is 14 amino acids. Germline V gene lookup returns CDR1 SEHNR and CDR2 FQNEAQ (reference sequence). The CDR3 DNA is TGTGCCAGCACCACGGGTAACGTCCAAGAGACCCAGTACTTC. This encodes CASTTGNVQETQYF.

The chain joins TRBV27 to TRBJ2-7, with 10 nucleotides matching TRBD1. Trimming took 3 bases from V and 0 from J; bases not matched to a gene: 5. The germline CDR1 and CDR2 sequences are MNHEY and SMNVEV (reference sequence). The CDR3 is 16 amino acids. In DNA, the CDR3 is TGTGCCAGCAGTTTCTCCGGGACAGGGGTCTCCTACGAGCAGTACTTC. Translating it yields CASSFSGTGVSYEQYF.

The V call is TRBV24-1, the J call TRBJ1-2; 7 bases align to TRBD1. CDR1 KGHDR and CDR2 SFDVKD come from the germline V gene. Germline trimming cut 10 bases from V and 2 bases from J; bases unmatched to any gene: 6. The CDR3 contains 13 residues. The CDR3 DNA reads TGTGCCACGCAAACAGGGGAGAACTATGGCTACACCTTC. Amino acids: CATQTGENYGYTF.

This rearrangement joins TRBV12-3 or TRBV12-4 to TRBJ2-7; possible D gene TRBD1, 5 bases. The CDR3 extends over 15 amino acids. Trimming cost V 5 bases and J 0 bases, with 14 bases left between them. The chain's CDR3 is CASSARDGGSYEQYF. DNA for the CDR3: TGTGCCAGCAGTGCCAGGGATGGTGGCTCCTACGAGCAGTACTTC.

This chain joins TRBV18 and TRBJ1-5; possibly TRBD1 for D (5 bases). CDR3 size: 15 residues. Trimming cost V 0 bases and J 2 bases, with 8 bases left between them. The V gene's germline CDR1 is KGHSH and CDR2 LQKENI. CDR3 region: CASSPPTDGNQPQHF. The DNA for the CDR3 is TGTGCCAGCTCACCACCGACAGACGGCAATCAGCCCCAGCATTTT. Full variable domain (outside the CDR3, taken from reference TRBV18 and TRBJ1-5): NAGVMQNPRHLVRRRGQEARLRCSPMKGHSHVYWYRQLPEEGLKFMVYLQKENIIDESGMPKERFSAEFPKEGPSILRIQQVVRGDSAAYFCASSPPTDGNQPQHFGDGTRLSIL.

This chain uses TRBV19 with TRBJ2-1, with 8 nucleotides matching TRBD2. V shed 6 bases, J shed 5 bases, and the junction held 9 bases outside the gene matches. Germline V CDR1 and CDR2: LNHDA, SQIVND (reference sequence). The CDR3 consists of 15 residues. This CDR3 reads CASRGPGLVDNEQFF. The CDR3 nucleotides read TGTGCCAGTAGGGGACCGGGACTAGTGGACAATGAGCAGTTCTTC.

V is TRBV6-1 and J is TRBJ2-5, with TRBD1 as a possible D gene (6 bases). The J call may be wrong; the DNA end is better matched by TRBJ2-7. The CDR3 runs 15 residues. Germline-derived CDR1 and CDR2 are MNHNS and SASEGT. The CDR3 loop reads CASRNIQGRKYEQYF. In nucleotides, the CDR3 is TGTGCCAGCCGCAACATACAGGGCAGAAAGTACGAGCAGTACTTC.

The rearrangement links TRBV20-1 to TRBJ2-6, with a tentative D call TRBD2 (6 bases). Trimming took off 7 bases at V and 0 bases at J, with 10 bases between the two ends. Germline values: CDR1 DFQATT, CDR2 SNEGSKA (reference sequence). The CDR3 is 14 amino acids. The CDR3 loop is CSGTSISGANVLTF. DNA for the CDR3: TGCAGTGGCACTAGCATCTCTGGGGCCAACGTCCTGACTTTC.